A single TCR beta chain is shown here with its context. Its antigen is undetermined. Deletions cut 4 bases from V and 4 bases from J, with 14 bases between. From germline, CDR1 is SQVTM and CDR2 ANQGSEA. This CDR3 is built from 14 residues. Analysis merged second doses at about 4 or about 12 weeks. This sample is drawn from a study of T cell responses to AZD1222 COVID-19 vaccine. Study-wide results and caveats: Only after the peak T cell response were repertoires sampled. Females made up more of the donors, who were largely white British, and clonal diversity may have come out too low.

Generated by immunoSEQ multiplex PCR, the TCRdb table keeps only in-frame clones and is missing some. The data contain some 180,000 clones, approximately 89% of them singletons. The sequencing used peripheral blood, collected 28 days after the second AZD1222 dose. The clonotype was recovered from an adult who received the AZD1222 COVID-19 vaccine. This chain joins TRBV29-1 and TRBJ2-1; D unclear. The CDR3 loop reads CSVVGSPGYNEQFF. CDR3 coding DNA: TGCAGCGTTGTTGGTTCCCCCGGTTACAATGAGCAGTTCTTC.